This record looks at one TCR beta chain sequence and its context. Here immunoSEQ multiplex PCR was the method, and the copy in TCRdb shows in-frame clones only, minus some. The sample includes over 10,000 clones, 85% to 95% seen only once; the top ten take 8.5% to 9%. The entry originates in a study of technical replicates of blood from several donors. Germline-derived CDR1 and CDR2 are SNHLY and FYNNEI. Trimming took off 7 bases at V and 2 bases at J, with 14 bases between the two ends. The CDR3 totals 15 residues. This receptor was obtained from a human donor in good health. Sequencing was carried out using PBMCs. The chain combines TRBV2 with TRBJ1-4; D call uncertain. As DNA, the CDR3 is TGTGCCAGCACCCGAGGCCCAGCCACTAATGAAAAACTGTTTTTT. It specifies CASTRGPATNEKLFF.